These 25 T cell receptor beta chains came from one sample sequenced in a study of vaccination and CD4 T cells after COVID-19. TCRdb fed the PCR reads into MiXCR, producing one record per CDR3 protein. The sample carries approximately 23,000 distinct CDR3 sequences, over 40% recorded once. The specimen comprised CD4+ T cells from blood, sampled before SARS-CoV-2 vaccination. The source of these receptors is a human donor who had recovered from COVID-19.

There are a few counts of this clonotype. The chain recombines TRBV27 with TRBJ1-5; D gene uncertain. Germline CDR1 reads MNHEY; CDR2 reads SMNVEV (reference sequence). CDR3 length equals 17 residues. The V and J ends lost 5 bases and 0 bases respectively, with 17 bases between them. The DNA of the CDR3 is TGTGCCAGCAGTCCGACGGGGTTCACCTTTAGCAATCAGCCCCAGCATTTT. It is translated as CASSPTGFTFSNQPQHF.

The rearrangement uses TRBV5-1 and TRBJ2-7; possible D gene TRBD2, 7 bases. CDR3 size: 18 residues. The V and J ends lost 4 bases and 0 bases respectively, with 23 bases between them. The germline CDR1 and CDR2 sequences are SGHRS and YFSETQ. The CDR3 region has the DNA TGCGCCAGCAGCGCAACCCCTCCGGGGGGCGGGGGCTCCTACGAGCAGTACTTC. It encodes CASSATPPGGGGSYEQYF.

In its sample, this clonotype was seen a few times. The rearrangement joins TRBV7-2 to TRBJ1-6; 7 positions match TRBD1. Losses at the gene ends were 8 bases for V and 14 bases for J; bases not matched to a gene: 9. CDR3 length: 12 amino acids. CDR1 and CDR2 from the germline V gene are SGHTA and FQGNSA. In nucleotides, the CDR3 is TGTGCCAGCGGAAACAGGGGAAGTTCCCTCCACTTT. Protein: CASGNRGSSLHF.

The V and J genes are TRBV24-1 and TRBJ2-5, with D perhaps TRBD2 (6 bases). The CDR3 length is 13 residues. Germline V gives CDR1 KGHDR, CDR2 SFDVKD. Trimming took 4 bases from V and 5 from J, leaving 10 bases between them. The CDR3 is CATSDGGRETQYF. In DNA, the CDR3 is TGTGCCACCAGTGACGGGGGTCGGGAGACCCAGTACTTC.

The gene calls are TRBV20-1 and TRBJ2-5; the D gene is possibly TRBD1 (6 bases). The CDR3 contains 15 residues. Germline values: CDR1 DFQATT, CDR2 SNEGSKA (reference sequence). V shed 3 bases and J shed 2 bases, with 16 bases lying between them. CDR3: CSARGRTERQETQYF. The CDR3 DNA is TGCAGTGCTAGGGGAAGGACAGAGAGACAAGAGACCCAGTACTTC.

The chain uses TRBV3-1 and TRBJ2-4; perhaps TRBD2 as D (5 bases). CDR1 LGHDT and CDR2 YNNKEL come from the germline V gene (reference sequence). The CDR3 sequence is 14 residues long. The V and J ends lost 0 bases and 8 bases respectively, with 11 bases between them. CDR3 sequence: CASSQDLARDIQYF. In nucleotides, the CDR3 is TGTGCCAGCAGCCAAGACCTCGCGAGGGACATTCAGTACTTC.

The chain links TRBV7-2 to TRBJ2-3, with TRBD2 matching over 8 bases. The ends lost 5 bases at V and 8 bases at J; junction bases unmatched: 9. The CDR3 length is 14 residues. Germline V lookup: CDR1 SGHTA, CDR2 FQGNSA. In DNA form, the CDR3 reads TGTGCCAGCAGCCCACAGCGGGGGTGGGGTACGCAGTATTTT. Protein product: CASSPQRGWGTQYF.

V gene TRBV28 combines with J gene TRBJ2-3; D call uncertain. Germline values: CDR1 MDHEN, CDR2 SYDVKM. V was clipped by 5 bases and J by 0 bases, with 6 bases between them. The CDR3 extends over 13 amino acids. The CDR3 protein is CASSTPSTDTQYF. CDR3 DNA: TGTGCCAGCAGTACCCCAAGCACAGATACGCAGTATTTT.

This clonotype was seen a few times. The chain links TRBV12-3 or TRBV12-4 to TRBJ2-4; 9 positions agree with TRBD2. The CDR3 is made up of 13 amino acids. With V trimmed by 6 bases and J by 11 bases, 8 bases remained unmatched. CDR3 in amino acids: CASRPSSGAVQYF. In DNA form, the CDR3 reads TGTGCCAGCAGACCTTCTAGCGGGGCTGTTCAGTACTTC.

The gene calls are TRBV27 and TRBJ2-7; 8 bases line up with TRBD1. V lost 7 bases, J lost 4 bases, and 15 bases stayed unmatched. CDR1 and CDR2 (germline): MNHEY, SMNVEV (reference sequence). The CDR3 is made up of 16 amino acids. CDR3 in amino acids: CASTQTPRTGTYEQYF. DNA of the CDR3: TGTGCCAGCACCCAAACCCCCCGGACAGGGACTTACGAGCAGTACTTC.

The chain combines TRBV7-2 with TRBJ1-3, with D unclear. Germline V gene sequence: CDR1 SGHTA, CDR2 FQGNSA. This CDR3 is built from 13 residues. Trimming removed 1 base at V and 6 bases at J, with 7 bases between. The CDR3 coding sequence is TGTGCCAGCAGCTTAGTGCCGCTAAACACCATATATTTT. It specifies CASSLVPLNTIYF.

In DNA, the CDR3 is TGTGCCAGCAGCCCCTTCAGGGAGACCCAGTACTTC. It codes for CASSPFRETQYF. The V and J genes are TRBV7-2 and TRBJ2-5; D not certain. V lost 5 bases to trimming and J lost 5 bases, with 9 bases between them. CDR3 size: 12 residues. CDR1 SGHTA and CDR2 FQGNSA come from the germline V gene. Variable domain in full (rest from reference TRBV7-2 and TRBJ2-5): GAGVSQSPSNKVTEKGKDVELRCDPISGHTALYWYRQSLGQGLEFLIYFQGNSAPDKSGLPSDRFSAERTGGSVSTLTIQRTQQEDSAVYLCASSPFRETQYFGPGTRLLVL.

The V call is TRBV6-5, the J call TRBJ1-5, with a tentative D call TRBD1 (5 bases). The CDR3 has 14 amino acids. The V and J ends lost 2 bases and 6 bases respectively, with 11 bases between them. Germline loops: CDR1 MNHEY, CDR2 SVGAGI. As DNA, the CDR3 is TGTGCCAGCAGTTACGGGGCGGGGATTCAGCCCCAGCATTTT. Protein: CASSYGAGIQPQHF.

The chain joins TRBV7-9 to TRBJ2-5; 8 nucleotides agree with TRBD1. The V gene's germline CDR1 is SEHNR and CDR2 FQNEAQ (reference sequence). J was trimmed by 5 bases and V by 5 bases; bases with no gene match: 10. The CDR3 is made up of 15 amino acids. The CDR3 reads CASSVLSDRDETQYF. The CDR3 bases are TGTGCCAGCAGCGTTTTGTCGGACAGGGATGAGACCCAGTACTTC.

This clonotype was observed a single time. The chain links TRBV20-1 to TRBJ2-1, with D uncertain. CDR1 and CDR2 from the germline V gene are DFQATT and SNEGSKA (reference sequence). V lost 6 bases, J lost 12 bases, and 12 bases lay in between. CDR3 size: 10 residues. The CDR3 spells CSARAEVQFF. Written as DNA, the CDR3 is TGCAGTGCCCGTGCTGAGGTGCAGTTCTTC.

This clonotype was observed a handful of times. The CDR3 here is CASSLYASTDTQYF. CDR3 nucleotides: TGTGCCAGCAGCTTATACGCATCCACAGATACGCAGTATTTT. The chain has TRBV7-6 and TRBJ2-3; D gene ambiguous. V dropped 2 bases and J dropped 2 bases, with 8 bases sitting between them. The CDR3 has 14 amino acids. Germline loops: CDR1 SGHVS, CDR2 FNYEAQ.

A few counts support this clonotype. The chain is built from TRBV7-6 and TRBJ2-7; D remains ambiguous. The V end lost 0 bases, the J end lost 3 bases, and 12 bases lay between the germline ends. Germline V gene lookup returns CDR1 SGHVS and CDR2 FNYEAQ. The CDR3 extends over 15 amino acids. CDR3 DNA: TGTGCCAGCAGCTTAGCGCTAGACCCGCACTACGAGCAGTACTTC. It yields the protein CASSLALDPHYEQYF.

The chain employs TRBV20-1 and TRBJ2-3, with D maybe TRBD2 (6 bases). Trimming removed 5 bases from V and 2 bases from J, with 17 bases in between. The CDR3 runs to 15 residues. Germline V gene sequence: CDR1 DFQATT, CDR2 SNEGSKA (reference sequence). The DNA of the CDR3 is TGCAGTGCTCCACTAGGGGAGGAGGCCACAGATACGCAGTATTTT. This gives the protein CSAPLGEEATDTQYF.

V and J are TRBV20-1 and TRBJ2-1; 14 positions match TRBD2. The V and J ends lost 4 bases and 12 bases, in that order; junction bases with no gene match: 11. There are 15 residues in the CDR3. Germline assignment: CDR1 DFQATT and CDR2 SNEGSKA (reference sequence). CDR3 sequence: CSAIPGLAGEKGQFF. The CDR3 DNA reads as TGCAGTGCTATCCCGGGACTAGCGGGAGAAAAGGGGCAGTTCTTC.

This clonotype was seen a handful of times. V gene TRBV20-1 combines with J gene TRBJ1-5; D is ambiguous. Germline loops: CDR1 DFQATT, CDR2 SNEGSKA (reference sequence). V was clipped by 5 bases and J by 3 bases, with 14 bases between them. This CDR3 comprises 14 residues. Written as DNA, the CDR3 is TGCAGTGCTGAGCCTGCGGGAACCAATCAGCCCCAGCATTTT. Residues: CSAEPAGTNQPQHF.

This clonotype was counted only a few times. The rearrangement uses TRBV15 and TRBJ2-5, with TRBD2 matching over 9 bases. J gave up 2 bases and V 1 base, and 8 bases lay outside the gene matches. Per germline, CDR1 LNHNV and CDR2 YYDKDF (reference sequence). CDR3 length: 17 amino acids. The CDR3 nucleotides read TGTGCCACCAGCAGAGCTGGTAGCGGGAGTCCTCAAGAGACCCAGTACTTC. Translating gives CATSRAGSGSPQETQYF.

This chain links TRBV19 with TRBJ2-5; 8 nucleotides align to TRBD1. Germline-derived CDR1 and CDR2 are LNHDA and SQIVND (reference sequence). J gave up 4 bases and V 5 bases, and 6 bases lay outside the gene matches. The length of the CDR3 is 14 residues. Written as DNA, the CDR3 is TGTGCCAGTAGTGCCCAACAGGGGGTAGAGACCCAGTACTTC. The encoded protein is CASSAQQGVETQYF.

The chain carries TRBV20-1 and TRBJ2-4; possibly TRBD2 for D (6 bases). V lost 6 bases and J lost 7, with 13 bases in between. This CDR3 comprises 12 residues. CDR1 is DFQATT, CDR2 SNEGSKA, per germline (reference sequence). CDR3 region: CSAPGEANIQYF. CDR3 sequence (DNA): TGCAGTGCCCCCGGGGAGGCGAACATTCAGTACTTC.

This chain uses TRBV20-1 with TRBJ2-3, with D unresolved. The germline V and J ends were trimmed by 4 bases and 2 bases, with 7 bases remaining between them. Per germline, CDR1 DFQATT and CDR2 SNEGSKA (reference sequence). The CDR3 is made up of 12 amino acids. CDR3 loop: CSANSPTDTQYF. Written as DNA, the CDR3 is TGCAGTGCTAACAGCCCCACAGATACGCAGTATTTT.

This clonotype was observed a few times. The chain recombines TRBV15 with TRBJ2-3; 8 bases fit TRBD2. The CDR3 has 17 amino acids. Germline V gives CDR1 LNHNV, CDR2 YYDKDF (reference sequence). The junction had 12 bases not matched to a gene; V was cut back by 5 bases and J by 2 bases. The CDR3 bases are TGTGCCACCAGCTGGGGTCTATATAGCGGGACCACAGATACGCAGTATTTT. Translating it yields CATSWGLYSGTTDTQYF. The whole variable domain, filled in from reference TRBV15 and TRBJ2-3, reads DAMVIQNPRYQVTQFGKPVTLSCSQTLNHNVMYWYQQKSSQAPKLLFHYYDKDFNNEADTPDNFQSRRPNTSFCFLDIRSPGLGDTAMYLCATSWGLYSGTTDTQYFGPGTRLTVL.